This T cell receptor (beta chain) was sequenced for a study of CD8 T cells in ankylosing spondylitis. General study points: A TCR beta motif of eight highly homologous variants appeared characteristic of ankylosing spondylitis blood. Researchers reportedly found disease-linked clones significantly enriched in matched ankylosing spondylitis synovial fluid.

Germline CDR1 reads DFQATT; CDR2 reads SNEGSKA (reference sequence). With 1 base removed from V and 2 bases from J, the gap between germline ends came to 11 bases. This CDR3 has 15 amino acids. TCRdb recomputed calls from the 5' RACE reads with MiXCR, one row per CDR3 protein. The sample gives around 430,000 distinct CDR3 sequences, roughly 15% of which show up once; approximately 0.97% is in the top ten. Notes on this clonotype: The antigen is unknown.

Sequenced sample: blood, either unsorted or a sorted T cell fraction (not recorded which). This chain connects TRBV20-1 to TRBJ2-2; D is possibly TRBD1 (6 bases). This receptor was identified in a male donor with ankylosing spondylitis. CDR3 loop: CSARGEQGNTGELFF. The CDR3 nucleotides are TGCAGTGCTAGAGGGGAACAGGGAAACACCGGGGAGCTGTTTTTT.